This TCR beta chain was recovered during a study of OX40 agonist ivuxolimab in advanced cancers. Turning to the study itself: Those treated in dose escalation had hepatocellular carcinoma, melanoma, renal cell cancer or head and neck cancer. A history of anti-PD-1, anti-PD-L1 or anti-CTLA-4 therapy was acceptable, and over 35% had some.

The repertoire was sequenced with immunoSEQ multiplex PCR; TCRdb's copy has only in-frame clones and lacks some. The sample includes about 70,000 clones, roughly 80% of them seen just once. This CDR3 spans 16 amino acids. CDR1 and CDR2 from the germline V gene are SGHRS and YFSETQ. After removal of 4 bases from V and 0 bases from J, the junction contained 5 bases not matched to a gene. The origin of this receptor is an adult with an advanced solid tumor such as melanoma, head and neck, liver or kidney cancer. The sample in question was CD4+ or CD8+ T cells sorted from blood, obtained in a trial of the OX40 agonist ivuxolimab. This chain links TRBV5-1 with TRBJ1-1; 11 bases are shared with TRBD1. The CDR3 DNA reads as TGCGCCAGCAGCGCGGACAGGGGGCCTTTGAACACTGAAGCTTTCTTT. It yields the protein CASSADRGPLNTEAFF.